This T cell receptor (beta chain) was found in a study of T cells after yellow fever vaccination. Study in general: SMART-Seq v4 Ultra Low Input handled preparation of low-cell-number fractions.

Broader study findings: Researchers noted that a small share of clonotypes showed up in both CD4 and CD8 compartments.

Concerning this clonotype: Its target is not known.

The length of the CDR3 is 15 residues. V was pared by 2 bases and J by 7 bases, with 12 bases between. Germline CDR1 LNHNV, CDR2 YYDKDF (reference sequence). A process of 5'RACE template switching, which added a universal primer site and UMIs, was used to make TCR cDNA. TCRdb fed the 5' RACE reads into MiXCR, producing one record per CDR3 protein. The top ten hold roughly 19% of the sample, which has some 400,000 distinct CDR3 sequences, roughly a sixth seen once. The receptor's source is a young man who received the YFV17D yellow fever vaccine. The chain employs TRBV15 and TRBJ1-6; D is possibly TRBD1 (6 bases). The sequenced sample was PBMCs, obtained before the yellow fever booster vaccination. CDR3 region: CATSRQGSGNSPLHF. The CDR3, as DNA: TGTGCCACCAGCAGACAGGGGAGTGGAAATTCACCCCTCCACTTT.